The 24 T cell receptor beta chains reported below all come from one sample, sequenced in a study of blood T cell repertoires in COVID-19. Assay: immunoSEQ multiplex PCR; the TCRdb copy retains only in-frame clones and omits some. The table includes 85,000 to 100,000 clones, around 88% detected once. Sample: peripheral blood. The receptor source for this set is a man aged 50 to 59 with COVID-19, enrolled during active disease.

The CDR3 sequence: CASSDGGGYGYTF. The CDR3 bases are TGTGCCAGCAGTGACGGAGGCGGCTATGGCTACACCTTC. This chain connects TRBV2 to TRBJ1-2; D remains unclear. Germline lookup yields CDR1 SNHLY and CDR2 FYNNEI. Trimming removed 3 bases at V and 4 bases at J, with 9 bases between. The CDR3 contains 13 residues.

This chain connects TRBV4-2 to TRBJ1-1, with 7 bases that match TRBD1. Germline V CDR1 and CDR2: LGHNA, YNFKEQ. With V trimmed by 1 base and J by 6 bases, 5 bases remained unmatched. The CDR3 spans 14 residues. CDR3 amino acids: CASSQVGQGAEAFF. In DNA, the CDR3 is TGTGCCAGCAGCCAAGTTGGGCAGGGGGCTGAAGCTTTCTTT.

The chain recombines TRBV6-6 with TRBJ1-5; tentatively, D is TRBD1 (6 bases). This CDR3 comprises 13 residues. CDR1 MNHNY and CDR2 SVGAGI come from the germline V gene (reference sequence). Trimming left V 6 bases short and J 4 bases short, with 10 bases between. The CDR3 loop is CASSRGGNQPQHF. CDR3 DNA: TGTGCCAGCAGCCGAGGGGGGAATCAGCCCCAGCATTTT.

Concerning this clone itself: Since no conserved phenylalanine or tryptophan closes the CDR3, a read error is the likely cause. It is unclear where the CDR3 begins or ends on the DNA, so no DNA is shown, and the CDR3 is as TCRdb lists it. The chain uses TRBV10-3 and TRBJ1-3; no check of the table's D call, TRBD1, against the DNA was made. The CDR3 comprises 13 residues, both ends counted. In germline, CDR1 is ENHRY, CDR2 SYGVKD. The CDR3 is CAISEGIEGARPL.

This clone appeared once. The chain combines TRBV28 with TRBJ1-5; D is ambiguous. CDR1 and CDR2 (germline): MDHEN, SYDVKM. The CDR3 totals 12 residues. Trimming pared 2 bases from V and 9 bases from J, leaving 8 bases between. CDR3 region: CASSLREGPQHF. DNA of the CDR3: TGTGCCAGCAGTTTAAGAGAGGGGCCCCAGCATTTT.

The rearrangement links TRBV6-1 to TRBJ1-1; D unclear. Germline V gene lookup returns CDR1 MNHNS and CDR2 SASEGT. Trimming cost V 7 bases and J 2 bases, with 8 bases left between them. The CDR3 runs to 12 residues. The CDR3 DNA follows: TGTGCCAGCACCCGGGTTAACACTGAAGCTTTCTTT. Translation gives CASTRVNTEAFF.

V gene TRBV18 combines with J gene TRBJ1-2, with 7 bases fitting TRBD1. Unmatched junction bases numbered 12, after V lost 2 bases and J lost 6 bases. The CDR3 length is 16 residues. Germline lookup yields CDR1 KGHSH and CDR2 LQKENI. CDR3 in DNA: TGTGCCAGCTCACCATCTGGCAGGGGGAGAGTCGATGGCTACACCTTC. Translated: CASSPSGRGRVDGYTF.

The chain is built from TRBV3-1 (or the pseudogene TRBV3-2) and TRBJ1-1; D possibly corresponds to TRBD1 (5 bases). Germline V gene lookup returns CDR1 LGHDT and CDR2 YNNKEL (reference sequence). The V gene lost 3 bases and the J gene lost 6 bases, with 23 bases spanning the gap. CDR3 length: 17 residues. The CDR3 is CASSHTGEPLRIAEAFF. The CDR3 nucleotides are TGTGCCAGCAGCCATACGGGGGAACCCCTACGTATAGCTGAAGCTTTCTTT.

The chain employs TRBV2 and TRBJ1-1; D is unclear. Between the trimmed V and J ends, which lost 6 bases and 3 bases, there was a span of 14 bases. The germline V gene has CDR1 SNHLY and CDR2 FYNNEI. This CDR3 is built from 14 residues. The CDR3 spells CASRPTTLYTEAFF. Written as DNA, the CDR3 is TGTGCCAGCAGGCCCACGACATTGTACACTGAAGCTTTCTTT.

The chain recombines TRBV6-5 with TRBJ2-1, with 9 bases lining up with TRBD2. Germline V gene data show CDR1 as MNHEY and CDR2 as SVGAGI. With 6 bases clipped from V and 5 bases from J, the junction kept 5 bases outside the gene matches. This CDR3 has 14 residues. This CDR3 is CASRSGLANNEQFF. As DNA, the CDR3 is TGTGCCAGCAGATCAGGACTAGCGAACAATGAGCAGTTCTTC.

The table lists this clone with a count of one. The gene calls are TRBV5-1 and TRBJ2-3, with 9 bases matching TRBD2. Trimming at V came to 1 base and at J to 4 bases, leaving 7 bases not matched to a gene. The germline V gene encodes CDR1 SGHRS and CDR2 YFSETQ. This CDR3 region has 16 residues. The CDR3, as DNA: TGCGCCAGCAGCTTGAGGCCTAGCGGGGTACCAGATACGCAGTATTTT. As protein: CASSLRPSGVPDTQYF.

V usage is TRBV15 and J usage is TRBJ2-5; the match to TRBD2 covers 8 bases. The CDR3 length is 17 residues. V dropped 2 bases and J dropped 2; count of bases not matched to a gene: 10. Germline V lookup: CDR1 LNHNV, CDR2 YYDKDF (reference sequence). The DNA for the CDR3 is TGTGCCACCAGCAGACTTAGGGCGGGGGGCCGGCAAGAGACCCAGTACTTC. Protein product: CATSRLRAGGRQETQYF.

J is TRBJ1-4 and V is TRBV6-6; 7 bases fit TRBD1. V lost 0 bases to trimming and J lost 4 bases; unmatched junction nucleotides: 5. This CDR3 spans 16 amino acids. Looked up from germline, CDR1 is MNHNY and CDR2 is SVGAGI (reference sequence). CDR3 bases: TGTGCCAGCAGTTACTCGAGGCCAGGGGGTAATGAAAAACTGTTTTTT. It yields the protein CASSYSRPGGNEKLFF.

V is TRBV11-2 and J is TRBJ1-5; no firm D call. The CDR3 is 15 amino acids. From germline, CDR1 is SGHAT and CDR2 FQNNGV. V dropped 1 base and J dropped 4 bases, with 11 bases sitting between them. The CDR3 nucleotides read TGTGCCAGCAGCTTAGTAGATTCAGCGAATCAGCCCCAGCATTTT. Translation: CASSLVDSANQPQHF.

The CDR3 DNA follows: TGCAGCGTTGAGGGTAGGGAGGGTGGCTACACCTTC. Its translation: CSVEGREGGYTF. The chain links TRBV29-1 to TRBJ1-2; no clear D gene. The CDR3 consists of 12 residues. Trimming pared 3 bases from V and 7 bases from J, leaving 12 bases between. The V gene's germline CDR1 is SQVTM and CDR2 ANQGSEA.

The rearrangement joins TRBV3-1 (or the pseudogene TRBV3-2) to TRBJ2-1; 11 bases are a match to TRBD2. The trim removed 4 bases at V and 5 bases at J, leaving 4 bases unmatched. Looked up from germline, CDR1 is LGHDT and CDR2 is YNNKEL (reference sequence). The CDR3 contains 15 residues. CDR3 in amino acids: CASSPGTSGHNEQFF. CDR3 in DNA: TGTGCCAGCAGCCCGGGGACTAGCGGACACAATGAGCAGTTCTTC.

V and J are TRBV6-5 and TRBJ1-2, with 9 bases aligning to TRBD1. The CDR3 has 13 amino acids. After removal of 4 bases from V and 8 bases from J, the junction contained 5 bases not matched to a gene. The germline V gene encodes CDR1 MNHEY and CDR2 SVGAGI. CDR3 nucleotides: TGTGCCAGCAGTTGGACAGGGGATCGCGGCTACACCTTC. It specifies CASSWTGDRGYTF.

The rearrangement joins TRBV28 to TRBJ2-7, with TRBD2 identical over 10 bases. The V gene's germline CDR1 is MDHEN and CDR2 SYDVKM. J lost 1 base, V lost 6 bases, and 6 bases had no gene match. This CDR3 is built from 15 residues. CDR3: CASRHTSGVSYEQYF. The CDR3 region has the DNA TGTGCCAGCAGACACACTAGCGGGGTTTCCTACGAGCAGTACTTC.

The CDR3 protein is CASSRQGALRNEQFF. The CDR3, as DNA: TGTGCCAGCAGCAGACAGGGGGCGCTTCGCAATGAGCAGTTCTTC. This chain links TRBV7-2 with TRBJ2-1; 10 nucleotides agree with TRBD1. CDR1 SGHTA and CDR2 FQGNSA come from the germline V gene. The CDR3 is made up of 15 amino acids. Germline trimming cut 5 bases from V and 6 bases from J; bases unmatched to any gene: 7.

V is TRBV19 and J is TRBJ2-7; 8 bases align to TRBD2. The CDR3 runs to 15 residues. V shed 3 bases, J shed 1 base, and the junction held 5 bases outside the gene matches. Germline CDR1 reads LNHDA; CDR2 reads SQIVND (reference sequence). The CDR3 coding sequence is TGTGCCAGTAGTATCAGACTAGCGAGTTCCTACGAGCAGTACTTC. Its translation: CASSIRLASSYEQYF.

The gene calls are TRBV19 and TRBJ1-5; weak D call: TRBD1 (5 bases). Germline-derived CDR1 and CDR2 are LNHDA and SQIVND (reference sequence). CDR3 size: 14 residues. Trimming stripped 10 bases from V and 6 bases from J, with 19 bases between. Here the CDR3 DNA reads TGTGCCACGGATTTGGGGGGGGTCAGTCAGCCCCAGCATTTT. Translating gives CATDLGGVSQPQHF. Full variable domain (rest looked up from reference TRBV19 and TRBJ1-5): DGGITQSPKYLFRKEGQNVTLSCEQNLNHDAMYWYRQDPGQGLRLIYYSQIVNDFQKGDIAEGYSVSREKKESFPLTVTSAQKNPTAFYLCATDLGGVSQPQHFGDGTRLSIL.

The CDR3 loop is CASTGGAGLAGPGSYNEQFF. The CDR3 bases are TGTGCCAGCACCGGGGGTGCTGGACTAGCGGGGCCGGGCTCCTACAATGAGCAGTTCTTC. The chain uses TRBV3-1 (or the pseudogene TRBV3-2) and TRBJ2-1; 12 bases line up with TRBD2. V lost 7 bases to trimming and J lost 0 bases; unmatched junction nucleotides: 16. Germline V lookup: CDR1 LGHDT, CDR2 YNNKEL (reference sequence). The CDR3 extends over 20 amino acids.

The rearrangement links TRBV5-1 to TRBJ2-7; 11 bases match TRBD1. CDR1 and CDR2 from the germline V gene are SGHRS and YFSETQ. The CDR3 runs 16 residues. V shed 3 bases and J 1 base; nucleotides not matched to a gene: 6. The CDR3 nucleotides read TGCGCCAGCAGCTCGTGGGGACAGGGGGAATCCTACGAGCAGTACTTC. It codes for CASSSWGQGESYEQYF.

The V and J genes are TRBV7-3 and TRBJ2-3, with TRBD2 matching 12 bases. The V gene's germline CDR1 is SGHTA and CDR2 FQGTGA. J was trimmed by 5 bases and V by 3 bases; bases with no gene match: 0. This CDR3 comprises 14 residues. CDR3 coding DNA: TGTGCCAGCAGCTTGACTAGCGGGAGAGATACGCAGTATTTT. Amino acids: CASSLTSGRDTQYF. The variable domain in full, with the rest retrieved from reference TRBV7-3 and TRBJ2-3, is GAGVSQTPSNKVTEKGKYVELRCDPISGHTALYWYRQSLGQGPEFLIYFQGTGAADDSGLPNDRFFAVRPEGSVSTLKIQRTERGDSAVYLCASSLTSGRDTQYFGPGTRLTVL.